The 18 T cell receptor beta chains below come from one sample, sequenced in a study of HIV-infected patients and healthy controls. No cell fractionation was done, so the repertoire covers all unsorted peripheral blood T cells. cDNA was made from about 500 ng RNA using alpha and beta constant primers. Using multiplexing indices, alpha and beta chain libraries were generated apart by chain-specific third strand synthesis. From the 5' RACE reads, TCRdb called clonotypes with MiXCR, one entry per CDR3 protein. The sample lists roughly 18,000 distinct CDR3 sequences, more than 7.5% occurring once. The specimen sequenced was blood. The receptors here all came from an adult in good health.

Regarding this clonotype: A much more abundant neighbour one base away suggests this may be a read error. This chain uses TRBV4-1 with TRBJ2-1; D unclear. Deletions cut 8 bases from V and 2 bases from J, with 13 bases between. The germline V gene has CDR1 MGHRA and CDR2 YSYEKL. The CDR3 loop spans 14 amino acids. The CDR3 coding sequence is TGCGCCAGCGGTATGGGTAGAGCCTACAATGAGCAGTTCTTC. It is translated as CASGMGRAYNEQFF.

This clonotype was seen repeatedly, ten times or more. This sequence joins TRBV27 and TRBJ2-3; 7 bases agree with TRBD2. Germline V gives CDR1 MNHEY, CDR2 SMNVEV (reference sequence). This CDR3 has 16 residues. V was pared by 6 bases and J by 2 bases, with 11 bases of the junction left unmatched. CDR3 DNA: TGTGCCAGCAGAAGTTTTAGGGGAGGGCACACAGATACGCAGTATTTT. As protein: CASRSFRGGHTDTQYF.

The gene calls are TRBV5-1 and TRBJ2-3; no firm D call. Trimming stripped 1 base from V and 0 bases from J, with 9 bases between. The CDR3 extends over 15 amino acids. The germline V gene encodes CDR1 SGHRS and CDR2 YFSETQ. The CDR3 DNA reads as TGCGCCAGCAGCTTGTCCCCGTCGAGCACAGATACGCAGTATTTT. Translation gives CASSLSPSSTDTQYF. Complete variable domain (other parts from reference TRBV5-1 and TRBJ2-3): KAGVTQTPRYLIKTRGQQVTLSCSPISGHRSVSWYQQTPGQGLQFLFEYFSETQRNKGNFPGRFSGRQFSNSRSEMNVSTLELGDSALYLCASSLSPSSTDTQYFGPGTRLTVL.

By proportion, this clonotype is medium-sized (0.01 to 0.1%). The chain couples TRBV20-1 to TRBJ2-3; no definite D call. V was trimmed by 2 bases and J by 2 bases, leaving 5 bases between them. The CDR3 is made up of 12 amino acids. Germline loops: CDR1 DFQATT, CDR2 SNEGSKA (reference sequence). The CDR3 nucleotides read TGCAGTGCTAGACCAGACACAGATACGCAGTATTTT. It yields the protein CSARPDTDTQYF.

The rearrangement uses TRBV19 and TRBJ2-1; D is possibly TRBD2 (6 bases). The CDR3 sequence is 14 residues long. Germline V lookup: CDR1 LNHDA, CDR2 SQIVND (reference sequence). Trimming removed 5 bases at V and 9 bases at J, with 17 bases between. Here the CDR3 reads CASSGRLESPEQFF. CDR3 coding DNA: TGTGCCAGTAGTGGGAGACTAGAGAGTCCTGAGCAGTTCTTC.

This clonotype came up many times. The gene calls are TRBV28 and TRBJ2-3; D gene ambiguous. Trimming cost V 8 bases and J 0 bases, with 6 bases left between them. In germline, CDR1 is MDHEN, CDR2 SYDVKM. The CDR3 loop spans 12 amino acids. The CDR3: CASLESTDTQYF. CDR3 bases: TGTGCCAGCCTGGAGAGCACAGATACGCAGTATTTT.

This clonotype was recorded at least ten times. The chain links TRBV5-4 to TRBJ2-3; TRBD1 is a possible D gene (5 bases). The germline gives CDR1 SGHNT, CDR2 YYREEE (reference sequence). The CDR3 length is 18 residues. The V end was cut by 3 bases, the J end by 1 base, with 21 bases between. The CDR3 protein is CASSYGSLRRGGTDTQYF. CDR3 nucleotide sequence: TGTGCCAGCAGCTACGGCTCTTTGCGAAGGGGTGGCACAGATACGCAGTATTTT.

A few counts support this clonotype. CDR3 region: CASSLSGELFF. CDR3 DNA sequence: TGTGCCAGCAGCTTAAGCGGGGAGCTGTTTTTT. The rearrangement joins TRBV5-4 to TRBJ2-2; D gene uncertain. The germline gives CDR1 SGHNT, CDR2 YYREEE (reference sequence). Trimming pared 2 bases from V and 7 bases from J, leaving 3 bases between. CDR3 length equals 11 residues.

The chain recombines TRBV12-3 or TRBV12-4 with TRBJ2-7; possible D gene TRBD1, 6 bases. The CDR3 runs 13 residues. Trimming left V 3 bases short and J 2 bases short, with 8 bases between. The CDR3 spells CASSLGTTYEQYF. CDR3 nucleotide sequence: TGTGCCAGCAGTTTGGGGACAACCTACGAGCAGTACTTC.

In this sample, this clonotype turned up many times. The chain combines TRBV27 with TRBJ2-7, with TRBD1 as a possible D gene (5 bases). The CDR3 extends over 12 amino acids. Germline lookup yields CDR1 MNHEY and CDR2 SMNVEV (reference sequence). The CDR3 region has the DNA TGTGTCGTTAGGACACCCTCCTACGAGCAGTACTTC. Protein product: CVVRTPSYEQYF.

This clonotype appeared many times. The chain uses TRBV28 and TRBJ1-5; no clear D. V was clipped by 2 bases and J by 0 bases, with 11 bases between them. CDR1 MDHEN and CDR2 SYDVKM come from the germline V gene. The CDR3 has 16 amino acids. Here the CDR3 DNA reads TGTGCCAGCAGTTTACCAGGAGTTTATAGCAATCAGCCCCAGCATTTT. Amino acids: CASSLPGVYSNQPQHF.

This clonotype was counted ten times or more. V usage is TRBV3-1 and J usage is TRBJ1-5; TRBD1 agrees at 8 bases. The germline V gene has CDR1 LGHDT and CDR2 YNNKEL (reference sequence). V was pared by 4 bases and J by 6 bases, with 5 bases of the junction left unmatched. CDR3 length: 14 amino acids. The CDR3 bases are TGTGCCAGCAGCCTTCGACAGGGGAGTCAGCCCCAGCATTTT. Its translation is CASSLRQGSQPQHF.

This clonotype was recorded at least ten times. The rearrangement links TRBV20-1 to TRBJ1-2; 7 bases are shared with TRBD1. CDR1 is DFQATT and CDR2 is SNEGSKA in the germline V gene (reference sequence). V shed 0 bases, J shed 4 bases, and the junction held 5 bases outside the gene matches. The CDR3 contains 14 residues. CDR3 in DNA: TGCAGTGCTAGAGATTATAACAGGGGCTATGGCTACACCTTC. Its translation: CSARDYNRGYGYTF.

This clonotype appeared a single time. V is TRBV20-1 and J is TRBJ2-3, with D unclear. Germline CDR1 and CDR2: DFQATT and SNEGSKA (reference sequence). Trimming pared 0 bases from V and 2 bases from J, leaving 15 bases between. The CDR3 has 16 residues. CDR3 in amino acids: CSARDAERRNTDTQYF. The DNA for the CDR3 is TGCAGTGCTAGAGATGCGGAGCGCCGAAACACAGATACGCAGTATTTT.

V usage is TRBV5-1 and J usage is TRBJ2-3; TRBD2 agrees at 11 bases. The CDR3 length is 16 residues. Germline V lookup: CDR1 SGHRS, CDR2 YFSETQ. V was clipped by 4 bases and J by 2 bases; unmatched bases: 6. The CDR3 nucleotides read TGCGCCAGCAGCCCGGTAGCGGGAGGGATCACAGATACGCAGTATTTT. This translates into CASSPVAGGITDTQYF.

Many counts were recorded for this clonotype. V gene TRBV28 combines with J gene TRBJ2-3; D gene ambiguous. The germline CDR1 and CDR2 sequences are MDHEN and SYDVKM. This CDR3 comprises 12 residues. The V and J ends lost 3 bases and 2 bases respectively, with 3 bases between them. The CDR3 DNA follows: TGTGCCAGCAGTTTTCTCACAGATACGCAGTATTTT. Its protein is CASSFLTDTQYF.

This clonotype came up many times. The V gene is TRBV5-1, the J gene TRBJ2-1; D unclear. Between the trimmed V and J ends, which lost 0 bases and 8 bases, there was a span of 6 bases. The germline gives CDR1 SGHRS, CDR2 YFSETQ. The CDR3 length is 12 residues. The CDR3 DNA reads TGCGCCAGCAGCTTGGTACCTGATGAGCAGTTCTTC. Its translation: CASSLVPDEQFF.

This clonotype qualifies as medium-sized. This chain uses TRBV30 with TRBJ1-2; the D gene is possibly TRBD1 (6 bases). The CDR3 is 12 amino acids. Per germline, CDR1 GTSNPN and CDR2 SVGIG (reference sequence). V was cut by 4 bases and J by 4 bases, with 10 bases left in between. The CDR3: CAWTGAGYGYTF. For the CDR3, the DNA is TGTGCCTGGACAGGGGCAGGCTATGGCTACACCTTC.